This is a list of T cell receptor beta chains from one sample in a study of cytomegalovirus exposure and HLA in healthy donors. TCRdb's table, derived via immunoSEQ multiplex PCR, lists solely in-frame clones and lacks some. The sample table sets out about 200,000 clones. Material for sequencing was PBMCs. The receptors here all came from a man between 25 and 39 years old in good health and CMV-seronegative. CDR3s include the opening cysteine and the closing phenylalanine or tryptophan. Each record gives: D gene, J gene, V gene, CDR3 DNA, CDR3 protein. D genes are given only for firm matches.

D: .
J: TRBJ1-1
V: TRBV11-2
DNA: TGTGCCAGCAGCTTAGATCGGACACTCCGTACTGAAGCTTTCTTT
CDR3: CASSLDRTLRTEAFF

D: .
J: TRBJ1-1
V: TRBV5-6
DNA: TGTGCCAGCAGCCCCAGGGGCTGGGGCAGGGGAAGGAGCACTGAAGCTTTCTTT
CDR3: CASSPRGWGRGRSTEAFF

D: .
J: TRBJ1-5
V: TRBV27
DNA: TGTGCCAGCAGTTTCCGGGGGTCGGGCAATCAGCCCCAGCATTTT
CDR3: CASSFRGSGNQPQHF

D: TRBD2
J: TRBJ2-5
V: TRBV7-2
DNA: TGTGCCAGCACCCCTAGGGGAGACGGGGGGGCCCAAGAGACCCAGTACTTC
CDR3: CASTPRGDGGAQETQYF

D: TRBD1
J: TRBJ2-5
V: TRBV27
DNA: TGTGCCAGCAGTTTATGGGGACAGGGTGAGACCCAGTACTTC
CDR3: CASSLWGQGETQYF

D: TRBD1
J: TRBJ2-1
V: TRBV10-3
DNA: TGTGCCATCAGTGAGGTACTCCGGGACAGGGATAATGAGCAGTTCTTC
CDR3: CAISEVLRDRDNEQFF

D: TRBD1
J: TRBJ1-5
V: TRBV2
DNA: TGTGCCAGCAGTCAGGGACAGGGGTATCAGCCCCAGCATTTT
CDR3: CASSQGQGYQPQHF

D: .
J: TRBJ2-1
V: TRBV29-1
DNA: TGCAGCGTTGTACAGGTAAATGAGCAGTTCTTC
CDR3: CSVVQVNEQFF

D: TRBD2
J: TRBJ2-7
V: TRBV29-1
DNA: TGCAGCGTTTCAGTCCTAGCGGGGCGCAACGAGCAGTACTTC
CDR3: CSVSVLAGRNEQYF

D: .
J: TRBJ1-3
V: TRBV7-2
DNA: TGTGCCAGCAGCCCAATTCACCTATCCGTCTCTGGAAACACCATATATTTT
CDR3: CASSPIHLSVSGNTIYF

D: TRBD1
J: TRBJ2-5
V: TRBV6-5
DNA: TGTGCCAGCAGTACCGGGACAGCCTACCAAGAGACCCAGTACTTC
CDR3: CASSTGTAYQETQYF

D: TRBD1
J: TRBJ1-2
V: TRBV11-2
DNA: TGTGCCAGCAGCTACGCGGGACAGATTTATGGCTACACCTTC
CDR3: CASSYAGQIYGYTF

D: .
J: TRBJ2-2
V: TRBV6-5
DNA: TGTGCCAGCAGTTACGAGCGGCTCACCGGGGAGCTGTTTTTT
CDR3: CASSYERLTGELFF

D: TRBD2
J: TRBJ2-1
V: TRBV6-4
DNA: TGTGCCAGACAAGAGGGACTAGCGGGAGATTTCTACAATGAGCAGTTCTTC
CDR3: CARQEGLAGDFYNEQFF

D: .
J: TRBJ2-1
V: TRBV19
DNA: TGTGCCAGTAGTAGGGGGCCATCCCCATCCTACAATGAGCAGTTCTTC
CDR3: CASSRGPSPSYNEQFF

D: .
J: TRBJ1-2
V: TRBV4-1
DNA: TGCGCCAGCAGCCCCCGCCCCGAGCGGGGAAACTATGGCTACACCTTC
CDR3: CASSPRPERGNYGYTF

D: .
J: TRBJ2-7
V: TRBV6-5
DNA: TGTGCCAGCAGTTACTTACCGGGACTTGCCTACGAGCAGTACTTC
CDR3: CASSYLPGLAYEQYF

D: .
J: TRBJ1-5
V: TRBV30
DNA: TGTGCCTGGAGTGTAACTACGGGGCCCCAGCATTTT
CDR3: CAWSVTTGPQHF

D: TRBD2
J: TRBJ2-4
V: TRBV6-5
DNA: TGTGCCAGCAGACCTACTAGCGGGGGGGCAAACATTCAGTACTTC
CDR3: CASRPTSGGANIQYF

D: .
J: TRBJ1-1
V: TRBV18
DNA: TGTGCCAGCTCACCTCGGGAGGGCTGGAACACTGAAGCTTTCTTT
CDR3: CASSPREGWNTEAFF

D: .
J: TRBJ1-6
V: TRBV2
DNA: TGTGCCAGCAGTGACGACGGGATCCAGCATTCACCCCTCCACTTT
CDR3: CASSDDGIQHSPLHF